The source of this TCR beta chain is a study of T-cell reconstitution after alpha-beta-depleted transplantation in children. For TCRbeta, the library was prepared with unique molecular identifiers. Using its own MiXCR run on the PCR reads, TCRdb lists one record per CDR3 protein. The repertoire includes more than 550,000 distinct CDR3 sequences, roughly a tenth of them detected once, and 4% to 5% sits in the top ten. In this sample, this clonotype turned up a few times. The receptor was isolated from a human donor who donated a stem cell graft to a child with acute myeloid leukemia. The sequenced sample was PBMCs from the stem cell graft donor, obtained from the stem cell graft.

The CDR3 sequence: CASSQGLAGGPGEQFF. CDR3 nucleotide sequence: TGCGCCAGCAGCCAGGGACTAGCGGGAGGGCCCGGTGAGCAGTTCTTC. The chain joins TRBV5-1 to TRBJ2-1, with 16 bases that match TRBD2. V gave up 4 bases and J gave up 9 bases; unmatched junction bases: 7. Germline CDR1 is SGHRS and CDR2 is YFSETQ. CDR3 length: 16 residues. Combining the CDR3 with reference TRBV5-1 and TRBJ2-1 gives the whole variable domain KAGVTQTPRYLIKTRGQQVTLSCSPISGHRSVSWYQQTPGQGLQFLFEYFSETQRNKGNFPGRFSGRQFSNSRSEMNVSTLELGDSALYLCASSQGLAGGPGEQFFGPGTRLTVL.